This record concerns one T cell receptor beta chain sequence. Assignment of participants to cohorts was predicated upon participant-reported clinical history. Cohort 3 recovery required two negative PCRs, clearance, or symptom resolution. Using immunoSEQ multiplex PCR, the repertoire was profiled, and TCRdb retains in-frame clones only, with some absent. This table has approximately 230,000 clones, under 90% appearing once. In germline, CDR1 is SGHAT, CDR2 FQNNGV. V gave up 3 bases and J gave up 4 bases; unmatched junction bases: 4. The CDR3 runs 15 residues. The entry originates in a study of blood T cell repertoires in COVID-19. Study in general: There were acute and convalescent COVID-19 samples, and they came from the United States, Italy and Spain. Nucleic acid was either cDNA or gDNA, and it came from T cells, B-cell-depleted T cells, or PBMCs.

The sequence was collected from a man aged 35 to 55 who had recovered from COVID-19. The chain employs TRBV11-2 and TRBJ2-2, with 8 positions matching TRBD2. The source material was PBMCs or T cells enriched from blood (not recorded which). The CDR3 nucleotides are TGTGCCAGCAGCTTGGCCGGGGGGGCCACCGGGGAGCTGTTTTTT. This encodes CASSLAGGATGELFF.